This T cell receptor (beta chain) was sequenced for a study of cytomegalovirus exposure and HLA in healthy donors. Study-level results: The sole available immune exposure information was CMV serostatus. Sequencing likely caused a cluster of highly shared sequence variants. About 87% or about 30% of the time was how often most TCR beta V segments were productive, according to an earlier analysis.

The primer mix had 60 Vbeta and 13 Jbeta primers. In the study's own analysis: Unique TCR beta chains totaled roughly 80 million in a later count, with approximately 11 million of them shared. Measured with immunoSEQ multiplex PCR; TCRdb has only the in-frame clones, and not every one. V and J calls and clone size are as listed in that table; D and trimming were resolved from the DNA. The sample carries some 77,000 clones, roughly 80% recorded once. The CDR3 runs to 15 residues. V lost 7 bases and J lost 2; bases outside the gene matches: 7. Germline-derived CDR1 and CDR2 are SGHAT and FQNNGV. Notes on this clone: What it recognizes is unknown.

V usage is TRBV11-2 and J usage is TRBJ2-3; TRBD2 aligns across 9 bases. Input material: PBMCs. The source of this sequence is a woman in her thirties or forties in good health and CMV-seronegative. The CDR3 spells CASNIAGETTDTQYF. Here the CDR3 DNA reads TGTGCCAGCAACATAGCGGGAGAGACCACAGATACGCAGTATTTT.